This passage covers 19 T cell receptor beta chains from one sample sequenced in a study of shared T cell receptors in the human thymus. Repertoires were generated with immunoSEQ multiplex PCR, while TCRdb's copy carries only in-frame clones and drops some. Among 450,000 to 650,000 clones listed, about 80% were seen once. This sample also appeared in a second study, on human thymus T cells.

Material: thymocytes. The receptors originated from a boy younger than two with a congenital heart defect.

The rearrangement links TRBV10-2 to TRBJ2-1; TRBD2 matches 10 bases. The trim removed 4 bases at V and 4 bases at J, leaving 4 bases unmatched. Per germline, CDR1 WSHSY and CDR2 SAAADI. The CDR3 loop spans 15 amino acids. CDR3 nucleotide sequence: TGCGCCAGCAGTGGGACTAGCGGCGCTTACAATGAGCAGTTCTTC. Protein sequence: CASSGTSGAYNEQFF.

This chain connects TRBV28 to TRBJ1-5, with no clear D. CDR1 and CDR2 from the germline V gene are MDHEN and SYDVKM. The CDR3 length is 15 residues. V was cut by 3 bases and J by 2 bases, with 11 bases left in between. In DNA form, the CDR3 reads TGTGCCAGCAGTTTTTTGAGGGTGGGCAATCAGCCCCAGCATTTT. Translation: CASSFLRVGNQPQHF.

In its sample, this clone was seen a few times. The gene calls are TRBV7-4 and TRBJ1-1; D is uncertain. Per germline, CDR1 SGHVT and CDR2 SQSDAQ. The CDR3 is 15 amino acids. V lost 5 bases and J 0 bases, leaving 13 bases between the germline ends. This chain's CDR3 is CASSPPGSMNTEAFF. CDR3 bases: TGTGCCAGCAGCCCCCCGGGGTCAATGAACACTGAAGCTTTCTTT.

This clone was counted a few times. The chain has TRBV5-4 and TRBJ2-1; D might be TRBD2 (5 bases). The CDR3 contains 16 residues. Germline CDR1 SGHNT, CDR2 YYREEE (reference sequence). The ends were cut back, 4 bases at V and 3 bases at J, with 17 bases in the middle. CDR3 bases: TGTGCCAGCAGCCCTCGGGGAGAGCTCCTCTACAATGAGCAGTTCTTC. The encoded protein is CASSPRGELLYNEQFF.

This rearrangement joins TRBV4-2 to TRBJ2-3, with 7 bases that match TRBD1. Germline CDR1 and CDR2: LGHNA and YNFKEQ. V gave up 4 bases and J gave up 2 bases; unmatched junction bases: 6. This CDR3 has 15 residues. For the CDR3, the DNA is TGTGCCAGCAGCCCCCGGGACAGAATCACAGATACGCAGTATTTT. Translated, it gives CASSPRDRITDTQYF.

The rearrangement links TRBV4-1 to TRBJ2-5, with 11 bases matching TRBD2. Germline assignment: CDR1 MGHRA and CDR2 YSYEKL. Trimming removed 6 bases from V and 5 bases from J; junction bases left unmatched: 14. The CDR3 is made up of 17 amino acids. The CDR3: CASSLEIAGGPRETQYF. DNA for the CDR3: TGCGCCAGCAGTCTAGAGATAGCGGGAGGGCCACGTGAGACCCAGTACTTC.

V is TRBV6-5 and J is TRBJ2-1; 8 nucleotides agree with TRBD2. Trimming cost V 6 bases and J 4 bases; bases outside gene matches: 2. Germline loops: CDR1 MNHEY, CDR2 SVGAGI. This CDR3 spans 13 amino acids. The CDR3 spells CASRGLGYNEQFF. CDR3 sequence (DNA): TGTGCCAGCAGGGGACTAGGGTACAATGAGCAGTTCTTC.

The J gene is TRBJ1-1, the V gene TRBV4-1; D unresolved. The CDR3 extends over 13 amino acids. Trimming cost V 0 bases and J 11 bases, with 13 bases left between them. Germline-derived CDR1 and CDR2 are MGHRA and YSYEKL. The CDR3 reads CASSQDPMASAFF. CDR3 nucleotides: TGCGCCAGCAGCCAAGATCCGATGGCTTCGGCTTTCTTT.

The chain joins TRBV7-3 to TRBJ1-1; TRBD1 is a possible D gene (5 bases). The length of the CDR3 is 18 residues. The V end was cut by 4 bases, the J end by 1 base, with 22 bases between. Germline CDR1 reads SGHTA; CDR2 reads FQGTGA. CDR3 DNA: TGTGCCAGCAGCTCTCACCCTGACAGACAAACGAAGAACACTGAAGCTTTCTTT. It codes for CASSSHPDRQTKNTEAFF. The full variable domain, with the rest looked up from reference TRBV7-3 and TRBJ1-1, is GAGVSQTPSNKVTEKGKYVELRCDPISGHTALYWYRQSLGQGPEFLIYFQGTGAADDSGLPNDRFFAVRPEGSVSTLKIQRTERGDSAVYLCASSSHPDRQTKNTEAFFGQGTRLTVV.

The J gene is TRBJ2-1, the V gene TRBV9; TRBD2 agrees at 11 bases. V was clipped by 0 bases and J by 4 bases; unmatched bases: 6. Germline lookup yields CDR1 SGDLS and CDR2 YYNGEE. This CDR3 region has 17 residues. The CDR3 nucleotides read TGTGCCAGCAGCGTAGGTACTAGCGGGAGTCCTTACAATGAGCAGTTCTTC. Protein product: CASSVGTSGSPYNEQFF.

The J gene is TRBJ2-1, the V gene TRBV28; D possibly corresponds to TRBD2 (5 bases). The V gene lost 8 bases and the J gene lost 8 bases, with 10 bases spanning the gap. This CDR3 comprises 11 residues. Germline CDR1 reads MDHEN; CDR2 reads SYDVKM. DNA for the CDR3: TGTGCCAGCCTGGGCGGGTATGAGCAGTTCTTC. This sequence encodes CASLGGYEQFF.

V gene TRBV9 combines with J gene TRBJ1-2, with a possible D match to TRBD1 (5 bases). Germline CDR1 and CDR2: SGDLS and YYNGEE. Trimming removed 4 bases from V and 7 bases from J, with 20 bases in between. The CDR3 runs to 15 residues. CDR3 loop: CASSPRPFPGLGYTF. CDR3 coding DNA: TGTGCCAGCAGCCCCCGTCCCTTTCCAGGGCTTGGCTACACCTTC.

The CDR3 DNA follows: TGTGCCACCAGCAGAGATTTGGTTGGGCGGGAGGTGGCTAGCAAGCAGTACTTC. Encoded protein: CATSRDLVGREVASKQYF. The chain links TRBV15 to TRBJ2-7; 8 positions agree with TRBD2. The CDR3 consists of 18 residues. Germline CDR1 LNHNV, CDR2 YYDKDF (reference sequence). Trimming took 0 bases from V and 8 from J; bases not matched to a gene: 18.

J is TRBJ2-7 and V is TRBV5-1, with 8 nucleotides matching TRBD2. Trimming took 1 base from V and 3 from J; bases not matched to a gene: 3. From germline, CDR1 is SGHRS and CDR2 YFSETQ. The CDR3 spans 14 residues. CDR3 nucleotides: TGCGCCAGCAGCTTGCGACGGGAGGGCTACGAGCAGTACTTC. It is translated as CASSLRREGYEQYF.

The V and J genes are TRBV10-3 and TRBJ2-1; 10 bases map to TRBD2. The trim removed 3 bases at V and 8 bases at J, leaving 16 bases unmatched. The CDR3 runs to 18 residues. Germline CDR1 is ENHRY and CDR2 is SYGVKD. The CDR3 reads CAISEVAWHLAGAHEQFF. DNA of the CDR3: TGTGCCATCAGTGAAGTTGCGTGGCATCTAGCGGGAGCCCATGAGCAGTTCTTC.

The gene calls are TRBV5-6 and TRBJ2-2; tentatively, D is TRBD2 (6 bases). CDR1 is SGHDT, CDR2 YYEEEE, per germline. The CDR3 contains 13 residues. V was shortened by 4 bases and J by 7 bases, with 11 bases between the two germline ends. CDR3 residues: CASSPRGGGELFF. CDR3 bases: TGTGCCAGCAGCCCAAGGGGAGGCGGGGAGCTGTTTTTT.

The chain carries TRBV19 and TRBJ1-3; D unclear. V lost 0 bases and J lost 2, with 8 bases in between. CDR1 is LNHDA, CDR2 SQIVND, per germline (reference sequence). This CDR3 is built from 15 residues. For the CDR3, the DNA is TGTGCCAGTAGTATAGATGACAAGGCTGGAAACACCATATATTTT. Encoded protein: CASSIDDKAGNTIYF.

The CDR3 region has the DNA TGTGCCAGCAGTGATCAGGGCCCCGTTGCTAGCAATCAGCCCCAGCATTTT. It is translated as CASSDQGPVASNQPQHF. J is TRBJ1-5 and V is TRBV6-1; D is possibly TRBD1 (5 bases). The CDR3 consists of 17 residues. Trimming stripped 3 bases from V and 0 bases from J, with 15 bases between. Germline CDR1 and CDR2: MNHNS and SASEGT.

The chain is built from TRBV6-6 and TRBJ2-7, with no clear D. CDR1 is MNHNY, CDR2 SVGAGI, per germline (reference sequence). The V end was cut by 6 bases, the J end by 6 bases, with 15 bases between. The CDR3 runs to 13 residues. The CDR3 DNA sequence: TGTGCCAGCAGACGGAGTGACGGTGGCGAGCAGTACTTC. Amino acid sequence: CASRRSDGGEQYF.